These 8 T cell receptor beta chains were all obtained from the same sample, sequenced in a study of response to subunit inactivated influenza vaccine. Via MiXCR, TCRdb re-called the RT-PCR reads, giving one row per CDR3 protein. The data hold 600,000 to 850,000 distinct CDR3 sequences, with about 15% observed a single time. Material: PBMCs from blood, obtained approximately 15 days before vaccination. The receptors originated from a man aged 50 or older who received an inactivated influenza vaccine.

There are a few counts of this clonotype. This chain uses TRBV5-1 with TRBJ2-1; 9 bases map to TRBD2. V was pared by 4 bases and J by 8 bases, with 10 bases of the junction left unmatched. This CDR3 region has 15 residues. Germline V gene data show CDR1 as SGHRS and CDR2 as YFSETQ. DNA for the CDR3: TGCGCCAGCAGCCTGTGGACTAGCGAGGGGGATGAGCAGTTCTTC. This encodes CASSLWTSEGDEQFF.

This clonotype has a handful of counts. J is TRBJ1-2 and V is TRBV7-2; D perhaps matches TRBD1 (5 bases). The germline gives CDR1 SGHTA, CDR2 FQGNSA. The CDR3 has 16 residues. V lost 1 base and J 2 bases, leaving 14 bases between the germline ends. CDR3 amino acids: CASSLDWGGLNYGYTF. The CDR3 region has the DNA TGTGCCAGCAGCTTAGATTGGGGCGGACTGAACTATGGCTACACCTTC.

This clonotype occurred once. The CDR3 coding sequence is TGTGCCTGGAGTGCCTTCCCGGACGGCTCCTACGAGCAGTACTTC. Protein sequence: CAWSAFPDGSYEQYF. The genes are TRBV30 and TRBJ2-7; unclear D gene. V lost 1 base, J lost 0 bases, and 13 bases lay in between. Per the germline V gene, CDR1 is GTSNPN and CDR2 is SVGIG (reference sequence). The length of the CDR3 is 15 residues.

This clonotype has more than one count but fewer than ten. A clone one base away is much larger, so this may be a read error. The V and J genes are TRBV4-1 and TRBJ2-5, with a tentative D call TRBD2 (7 bases). The germline gives CDR1 MGHRA, CDR2 YSYEKL. There are 14 residues in the CDR3. This chain's CDR3 is CASSQVGGQDTQYF. The CDR3 nucleotides are TGCGCCAGCAGCCAAGTCGGGGGGCAAGATACCCAGTACTTC.

The CDR3 sequence: CASSGSTGVGELFF. In DNA form, the CDR3 reads TGCGCCAGCAGTGGGTCAACAGGGGTCGGGGAGCTGTTTTTT. This chain joins TRBV10-1 and TRBJ2-2, with TRBD1 matching 7 bases. Germline CDR1 and CDR2: WNHNN and SYGVQD (reference sequence). The trim removed 4 bases at V and 7 bases at J, leaving 6 bases unmatched. CDR3 length equals 14 residues.

This chain joins TRBV4-3 and TRBJ1-4; weak D call: TRBD1 (5 bases). CDR1 is LGHNA and CDR2 is YSLEER in the germline V gene. This CDR3 has 14 amino acids. V lost 1 base to trimming and J lost 8 bases, with 11 bases between them. CDR3 residues: CASSQGQFHEKLFF. CDR3 bases: TGCGCCAGCAGCCAAGGACAGTTTCACGAAAAACTGTTTTTT.

The chain is built from TRBV20-1 and TRBJ2-5, with 11 nucleotides matching TRBD2. The length of the CDR3 is 15 residues. Losses at the gene ends were 3 bases for V and 5 bases for J; bases not matched to a gene: 8. The germline V gene has CDR1 DFQATT and CDR2 SNEGSKA (reference sequence). The CDR3 sequence is CSASVASGRLETQYF. CDR3 in DNA: TGCAGTGCTAGTGTGGCTAGCGGGAGGTTGGAGACCCAGTACTTC.

CDR3 in amino acids: CASAPGVVVGTQYF. The CDR3 DNA is TGTGCCAGCGCTCCCGGGGTGGTTGTCGGAACGCAGTATTTT. V and J are TRBV7-9 and TRBJ2-3, with a possible D match to TRBD2 (5 bases). CDR3 length: 14 amino acids. CDR1 and CDR2 (germline): SEHNR, FQNEAQ (reference sequence). V gave up 8 bases and J gave up 9 bases, with 21 bases separating them.